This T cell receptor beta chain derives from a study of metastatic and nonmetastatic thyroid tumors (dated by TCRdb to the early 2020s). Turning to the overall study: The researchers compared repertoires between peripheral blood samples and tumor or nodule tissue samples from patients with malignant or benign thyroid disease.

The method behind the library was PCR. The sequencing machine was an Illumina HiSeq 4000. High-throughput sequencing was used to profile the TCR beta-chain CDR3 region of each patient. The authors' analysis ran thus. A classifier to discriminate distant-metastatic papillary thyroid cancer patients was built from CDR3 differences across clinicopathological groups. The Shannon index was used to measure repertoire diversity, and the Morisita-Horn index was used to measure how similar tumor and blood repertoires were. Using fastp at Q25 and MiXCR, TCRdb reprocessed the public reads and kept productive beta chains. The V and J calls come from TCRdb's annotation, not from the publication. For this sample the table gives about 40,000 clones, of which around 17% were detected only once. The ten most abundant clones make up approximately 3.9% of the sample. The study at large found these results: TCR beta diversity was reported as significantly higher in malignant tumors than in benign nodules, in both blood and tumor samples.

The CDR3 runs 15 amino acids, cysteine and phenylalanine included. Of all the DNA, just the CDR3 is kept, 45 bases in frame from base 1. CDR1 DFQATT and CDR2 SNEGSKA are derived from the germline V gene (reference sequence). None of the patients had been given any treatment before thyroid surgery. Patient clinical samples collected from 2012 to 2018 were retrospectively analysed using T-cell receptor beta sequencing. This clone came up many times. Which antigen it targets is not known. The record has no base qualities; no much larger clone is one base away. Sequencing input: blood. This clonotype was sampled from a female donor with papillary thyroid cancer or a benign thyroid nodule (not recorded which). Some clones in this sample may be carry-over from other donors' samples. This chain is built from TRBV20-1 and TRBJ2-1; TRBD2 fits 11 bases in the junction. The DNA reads TGCAGCCCTAAAACCGGGACTAGCGGCTACAATGAGCAGTTCTTC. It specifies CSPKTGTSGYNEQFF.